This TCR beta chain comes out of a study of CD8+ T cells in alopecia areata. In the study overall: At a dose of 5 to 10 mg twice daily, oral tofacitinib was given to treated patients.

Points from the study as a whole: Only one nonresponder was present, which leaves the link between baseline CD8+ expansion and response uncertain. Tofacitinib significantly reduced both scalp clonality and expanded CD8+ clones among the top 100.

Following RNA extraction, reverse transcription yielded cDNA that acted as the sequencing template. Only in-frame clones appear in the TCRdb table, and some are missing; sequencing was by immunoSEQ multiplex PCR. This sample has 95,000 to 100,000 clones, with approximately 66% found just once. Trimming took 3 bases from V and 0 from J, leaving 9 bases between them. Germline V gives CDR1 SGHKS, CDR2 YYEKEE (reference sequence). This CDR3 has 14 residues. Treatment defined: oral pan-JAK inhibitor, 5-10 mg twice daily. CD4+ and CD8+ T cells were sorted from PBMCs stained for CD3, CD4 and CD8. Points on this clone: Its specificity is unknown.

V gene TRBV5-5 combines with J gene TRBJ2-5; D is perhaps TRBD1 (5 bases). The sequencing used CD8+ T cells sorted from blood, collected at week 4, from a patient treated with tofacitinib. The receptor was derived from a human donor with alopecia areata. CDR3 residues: CASSSDKYQETQYF. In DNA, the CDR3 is TGTGCCAGCAGCTCGGACAAATACCAAGAGACCCAGTACTTC.